This T cell receptor (beta chain) was found in a study of regulatory T cells in long-lasting Graves disease. Study background: Over 5 years on antithyroid drugs plus positive TSH receptor antibodies marked Graves' disease as persistent.

Study results and limitations: Persistent Graves' patients showed a TCR diversity that was lower than that of newly diagnosed ones.

This clonotype was seen ten or more times. Its antigen remains unknown. Time point in this sample: persistent/refractory GD, antithyroid drugs over 5 years with positive TRAb. TCR sequences were obtained from RNA taken from PBMCs. CDR3-region Arm-PCR and iRepertoire HTBI primers produced the TCR beta libraries. One entry per CDR3 protein, called by TCRdb with MiXCR from the multiplex PCR reads. Of approximately 400,000 distinct CDR3 sequences in the sample, around 20% were seen once. The source material was peripheral blood mononuclear cells (PBMCs), sampled when the disease was refractory, from a patient treated with antithyroid drugs. The clonotype comes from a female donor with Graves disease.

The CDR3 region is CASRGDRTNEKLFF. The CDR3 DNA reads as TGTGCCAGCAGGGGGGACCGGACTAATGAAAAACTGTTTTTT. This chain links TRBV6-1 with TRBJ1-4; possibly TRBD1 for D (5 bases). The CDR3 length is 14 residues. V shed 6 bases and J shed 2 bases, with 10 bases lying between them. Germline CDR1 MNHNS, CDR2 SASEGT.